The 9 T cell receptor beta chains in this list originate from one sample, sequenced in a study of T cell repertoires in cytomegalovirus infection. One entry per CDR3 protein, called by TCRdb with MiXCR from the reads. The repertoire has about 900,000 distinct CDR3 sequences, less than 35% of them found once; the top ten carry around an eighth. These receptors are not linked to any known antigen. The sample here was cultured CD8+ T cells from PBMCs, taken from culture after CMV antigen stimulation. These receptors all come from a human donor in good health (CMV status not recorded). Some clones in this sample may be carry-over from other donors' samples.

This chain links TRBV5-1 with TRBJ1-6; TRBD1 aligns across 11 bases. Trimming at V came to 6 bases and at J to 11 bases, leaving 7 bases not matched to a gene. Germline CDR1 and CDR2: SGHRS and YFSETQ. The CDR3 is 14 residues long. The CDR3 sequence is CASTLGTGGPPLHF. The CDR3 nucleotides read TGCGCCAGCACTTTGGGGACAGGGGGTCCACCCCTCCACTTT.

The V and J genes are TRBV27 and TRBJ2-3; D is unclear. Germline V gene lookup returns CDR1 MNHEY and CDR2 SMNVEV (reference sequence). The CDR3 runs to 14 residues. Trimming cost V 4 bases and J 4 bases, with 12 bases left between them. The CDR3 region has the DNA TGTGCCAGCAGTTGGGGTGTCTATGCAGATACGCAGTATTTT. It translates to CASSWGVYADTQYF.

The chain recombines TRBV7-6 with TRBJ1-2; TRBD1 matches 8 bases. The CDR3 covers 17 residues. J lost 7 bases, V lost 5 bases, and 18 bases had no gene match. Germline CDR1 is SGHVS and CDR2 is FNYEAQ. The CDR3: CASSVRGQGAGESGYTF. The CDR3, as DNA: TGTGCCAGCAGCGTCCGGGGTCAGGGGGCGGGAGAGTCTGGCTACACCTTC.

This clonotype was observed a handful of times. J is TRBJ2-5 and V is TRBV6-5; 10 bases line up with TRBD2. The germline V gene encodes CDR1 MNHEY and CDR2 SVGAGI. Trimming at V came to 4 bases and at J to 1 base, leaving 6 bases not matched to a gene. The CDR3 length is 16 residues. In DNA, the CDR3 is TGTGCCAGCAGTTCCTCTAGCGGGGGCCGCCAAGAGACCCAGTACTTC. Translating gives CASSSSSGGRQETQYF.

Note on this clonotype: The junction and the germline gene differ at one end; a read error may be behind it. V and J are TRBV2 and TRBJ1-2; tentative D call: TRBD1 (5 bases). The CDR3 runs to 13 residues. Germline loops: CDR1 SNHLY, CDR2 FYNNEI. The CDR3 loop reads CASSETGAYRYTF. As DNA, the CDR3 is TGTGCCAGCAGTGAAACCGGGGCCTATCGCTACACCTTC. Based on the CDR3 plus reference TRBV2 and TRBJ1-2, the full variable domain is EPEVTQTPSHQVTQMGQEVILRCVPISNHLYFYWYRQILGQKVEFLVSFYNNEISEKSEIFDDQFSVERPDGSNFTLKIRSTKLEDSAMYFCASSETGAYRYTFGSGTRLTVV.

For the CDR3, the DNA is TGTGCCAGCAGCTCGGACAGCCCTGAAGCTTTCTTT. Translated: CASSSDSPEAFF. V is TRBV3-1 and J is TRBJ1-1; TRBD1 is a possible D gene (6 bases). In germline, CDR1 is LGHDT, CDR2 YNNKEL (reference sequence). V was trimmed by 5 bases and J by 6 bases, leaving 10 bases between them. This CDR3 comprises 12 residues.

The chain is built from TRBV7-9 and TRBJ1-2; TRBD1 agrees at 9 bases. Trimming removed 4 bases from V and 0 bases from J; junction bases left unmatched: 6. Germline assignment: CDR1 SEHNR and CDR2 FQNEAQ (reference sequence). The CDR3 runs to 16 residues. CDR3 coding DNA: TGTGCCAGCAGCTCCGCCACAGGGGGCGCTAACTATGGCTACACCTTC. Protein sequence: CASSSATGGANYGYTF.

This clonotype occurred a few times. V gene TRBV6-5 combines with J gene TRBJ1-5; D not certain. CDR1 MNHEY and CDR2 SVGAGI come from the germline V gene. The V gene lost 6 bases and the J gene lost 4 bases, with 10 bases spanning the gap. The CDR3 totals 13 residues. The CDR3 loop reads CASRKAVNQPQHF. CDR3 sequence (DNA): TGTGCCAGCAGGAAGGCAGTAAATCAGCCCCAGCATTTT.

Comment on this clonotype: Germline is not matched at one junction end, which may reflect a read error. This sequence joins TRBV12-3 or TRBV12-4 and TRBJ2-3, with 10 bases matching TRBD2. The CDR3 runs 14 residues. Here the CDR3 DNA reads TGTGCCCGCAGTCGGACTAGCGGTGCAGATACGCAGTATTTT. It codes for CARSRTSGADTQYF.